Following are 26 T cell receptor beta chains from one sample sequenced in a study of T cell clusters in autoimmune cytopenias. TRB was amplified from 250 ng of peripheral blood genomic DNA per sample. One tube held mixed TRB-A and TRB-B primer pools for touch-down PCR. For each CDR3 protein, TCRdb gives one entry from its re-call of the multiplex PCR reads, without DNA. The table gives some 4,500 distinct CDR3 sequences; the top ten clones make up less than 9.5% of it. The sample taken for sequencing was peripheral blood. All receptors derive from a human donor with an autoimmune cytopenia or autoimmune hepatitis (not recorded which).

In terms of frequency, this clonotype is medium-sized. The rearrangement links TRBV6-6 to TRBJ2-2; TCRdb's D gene call, TRBD1, goes unchecked for lack of DNA. CDR3 length equals 15 residues. Germline V gene sequence: CDR1 MNHNY, CDR2 SVGAGI (reference sequence). CDR3 sequence: CASRLGQGGAGELFF.

The chain links TRBV6-2 or TRBV6-3 to TRBJ1-2; TCRdb's D call of TRBD1 is untestable without DNA. Germline V gives CDR1 MNHEY, CDR2 SVGEGT. The CDR3 has 13 amino acids. CDR3 loop: CASVDRDNYGYTF.

This clonotype shows up as medium-sized by frequency. This chain uses TRBV29-1 with TRBJ2-7. The germline gives CDR1 SQVTM, CDR2 ANQGSEA. This CDR3 contains 14 residues. CDR3: CSVEDGWNSYEQYF.

The chain combines TRBV30 with TRBJ2-7; TCRdb calls TRBD2, which cannot be checked without DNA. This CDR3 contains 11 residues. Germline loops: CDR1 GTSNPN, CDR2 SVGIG (reference sequence). CDR3 region: CAWSLGGLQYF.

This clonotype registers large (0.1 to 1%) by frequency. The J gene is TRBJ2-5, the V gene TRBV29-1. Germline assignment: CDR1 SQVTM and CDR2 ANQGSEA. This CDR3 is 12 amino acids long. The CDR3: CSVSSGQETQYF. Together with reference TRBV29-1 and TRBJ2-5, the CDR3 gives the full variable domain: SAVISQKPSRDICQRGTSLTIQCQVDSQVTMMFWYRQQPGQSLTLIATANQGSEATYESGFVIDKFPISRPNLTFSTLTVSNMSPEDSSIYLCSVSSGQETQYFGPGTRLLVL.

V usage is TRBV27 and J usage is TRBJ2-6. The germline gives CDR1 MNHEY, CDR2 SMNVEV (reference sequence). This CDR3 region has 17 residues. This chain's CDR3 is CASSARKISSGANVLTF.

According to its frequency, this clonotype is medium-sized. The chain has TRBV18 and TRBJ1-1; the D gene TCRdb calls, TRBD1, cannot be checked with no DNA. Looked up from germline, CDR1 is KGHSH and CDR2 is LQKENI. This CDR3 is built from 16 residues. CDR3 residues: CASSSISDRRNTEAFF.

The chain combines TRBV6-1 with TRBJ1-2. Germline V gene lookup returns CDR1 MNHNS and CDR2 SASEGT. This CDR3 is built from 14 residues. The CDR3 is CASSEARRTYGYTF.

This clonotype is labeled medium-sized based on frequency. The chain couples TRBV29-1 to TRBJ2-1; the D gene TCRdb calls, TRBD2, cannot be checked with no DNA. In germline, CDR1 is SQVTM, CDR2 ANQGSEA. This CDR3 is built from 14 residues. The CDR3: CSVKTSGRGNEQFF.

This chain uses TRBV5-1 with TRBJ2-3; TCRdb calls TRBD1, which cannot be checked without DNA. The CDR3 spans 15 residues. The germline V gene encodes CDR1 SGHRS and CDR2 YFSETQ. The CDR3 region is CASSLSTGATDTQYF.

This clonotype shows up as medium-sized by frequency. This chain joins TRBV18 and TRBJ2-1; TCRdb's D call, TRBD2, is unchecked because there is no DNA. This CDR3 comprises 14 residues. Germline V gene lookup returns CDR1 KGHSH and CDR2 LQKENI. CDR3 region: CASSSGSGDNEQFF.

The chain recombines TRBV30 with TRBJ2-3. From germline, CDR1 is GTSNPN and CDR2 SVGIG (reference sequence). This CDR3 comprises 12 residues. The CDR3 sequence is CAWNGGTDTQYF.

The rearrangement links TRBV6-2 or TRBV6-3 to TRBJ1-4. The CDR3 totals 17 residues. CDR1 and CDR2 (germline): MNHEY, SVGEGT. CDR3 in amino acids: CASSPPRRLRRDEKLFF.

V and J are TRBV19 and TRBJ2-5; absent DNA, TCRdb's TRBD2 call cannot be checked. Germline V gene lookup returns CDR1 LNHDA and CDR2 SQIVND (reference sequence). There are 14 residues in the CDR3. This CDR3 is CASSIERRQETQYF. The full variable domain, with the rest looked up from reference TRBV19 and TRBJ2-5, is DGGITQSPKYLFRKEGQNVTLSCEQNLNHDAMYWYRQDPGQGLRLIYYSQIVNDFQKGDIAEGYSVSREKKESFPLTVTSAQKNPTAFYLCASSIERRQETQYFGPGTRLLVL.

This clonotype is classed as medium-sized by frequency. The chain carries TRBV12-3 or TRBV12-4 and TRBJ2-5; TCRdb lists TRBD2, though no DNA is available to test this call. The length of the CDR3 is 14 residues. CDR3 residues: CASSSRTAGETQYF.

This clonotype registers medium-sized by frequency. The V call is TRBV19, the J call TRBJ2-7. The CDR3 runs 15 residues. Germline-derived CDR1 and CDR2 are LNHDA and SQIVND (reference sequence). CDR3 amino acids: CASSARSRGSYEQYF.

The CDR3 sequence: CAWNAGGIGTDTQYF. V gene TRBV30 combines with J gene TRBJ2-3; absent DNA, TCRdb's TRBD2 call cannot be checked. CDR1 and CDR2 (germline): GTSNPN, SVGIG (reference sequence). There are 15 residues in the CDR3. The entire variable domain, with the rest obtained from reference TRBV30 and TRBJ2-3, is as follows: SQTIHQWPATLVQPVGSPLSLECTVEGTSNPNLYWYRQAAGRGLQLLFYSVGIGQISSEVPQNLSASRPQDRQFILSSKKLLLSDSGFYLCAWNAGGIGTDTQYFGPGTRLTVL.

This clonotype is medium-sized by frequency. CDR3 amino acids: CASSYSIYTDTQYF. The genes are TRBV6-5 and TRBJ2-3. CDR1 is MNHEY and CDR2 is SVGAGI in the germline V gene. There are 14 residues in the CDR3.

V gene TRBV19 combines with J gene TRBJ1-1. CDR3 length: 15 amino acids. Germline V gene sequence: CDR1 LNHDA, CDR2 SQIVND (reference sequence). The CDR3 here is CASSLFGRWNTEAFF. Full variable domain (outside the CDR3, taken from reference TRBV19 and TRBJ1-1): DGGITQSPKYLFRKEGQNVTLSCEQNLNHDAMYWYRQDPGQGLRLIYYSQIVNDFQKGDIAEGYSVSREKKESFPLTVTSAQKNPTAFYLCASSLFGRWNTEAFFGQGTRLTVV.

Frequency places this clonotype as medium-sized. The chain couples TRBV29-1 to TRBJ2-1; as DNA is missing, the TRBD1 call by TCRdb cannot be tested. Germline CDR1 reads SQVTM; CDR2 reads ANQGSEA. The CDR3 totals 15 residues. CDR3 residues: CSVEDWRSRYNEQFF.

By frequency, this clonotype is medium-sized. The rearrangement uses TRBV19 and TRBJ1-5. This CDR3 has 14 amino acids. CDR1 LNHDA and CDR2 SQIVND come from the germline V gene (reference sequence). The CDR3 loop is CASTRPYSNQPQHF.

The chain links TRBV27 to TRBJ2-6. The germline CDR1 and CDR2 sequences are MNHEY and SMNVEV (reference sequence). The CDR3 is 13 amino acids. CDR3 in amino acids: CASSGSGANVLTF. Based on the CDR3 plus reference TRBV27 and TRBJ2-6, the full variable domain is EAQVTQNPRYLITVTGKKLTVTCSQNMNHEYMSWYRQDPGLGLRQIYYSMNVEVTDKGDVPEGYKVSRKEKRNFPLILESPSPNQTSLYFCASSGSGANVLTFGAGSRLTVL.

CDR3 amino acids: CATSREGQGAHYGYTF. The rearrangement joins TRBV15 to TRBJ1-2; the D call of TRBD1 rests on TCRdb alone, since no DNA is present to check it. Germline V lookup: CDR1 LNHNV, CDR2 YYDKDF (reference sequence). The CDR3 covers 16 residues.

The chain couples TRBV27 to TRBJ1-2; the D call of TRBD1 rests on TCRdb alone, since no DNA is present to check it. The CDR3 has 13 amino acids. Germline V lookup: CDR1 MNHEY, CDR2 SMNVEV (reference sequence). CDR3 in amino acids: CASSPGQPYGYTF.

The chain couples TRBV6-5 to TRBJ1-6; the TRBD1 assignment by TCRdb is unverifiable without DNA. Germline values: CDR1 MNHEY, CDR2 SVGAGI. The CDR3 contains 16 residues. CDR3 residues: CASSYEGGTDYSPLHF.

The chain recombines TRBV30 with TRBJ2-1. Germline CDR1 reads GTSNPN; CDR2 reads SVGIG (reference sequence). This CDR3 has 12 amino acids. The CDR3 sequence is CAWSVLGSEQFF.